These 12 T cell receptor beta chains were sequenced from one sample in a study of cytotoxic CD8 clonotypes in ibrutinib-treated CLL. Only in-frame clones appear in the TCRdb table, and some are missing; sequencing was by immunoSEQ multiplex PCR. The table shows about 140,000 clones, with about 75% occurring only once. The specimen comprised PBMCs, sampled after 24 months of ibrutinib treatment. These receptors came from a human donor with chronic lymphocytic leukemia.

V is TRBV7-9 and J is TRBJ2-3; D not resolved. This CDR3 spans 12 amino acids. Trimming took off 7 bases at V and 6 bases at J, with 11 bases between the two ends. Looked up from germline, CDR1 is SEHNR and CDR2 is FQNEAQ (reference sequence). CDR3 protein: CASTPGGDTQYF. The DNA for the CDR3 is TGTGCCAGCACCCCAGGTGGGGATACGCAGTATTTT.

V is TRBV18 and J is TRBJ2-7; 8 bases are a match to TRBD1. Trimming cost V 1 base and J 6 bases; bases outside gene matches: 5. Germline lookup yields CDR1 KGHSH and CDR2 LQKENI. The CDR3 runs to 14 residues. The CDR3, as DNA: TGTGCCAGCTCACCACAGACAGGGGATGGCGAGCAGTACTTC. Protein product: CASSPQTGDGEQYF.

The chain couples TRBV30 to TRBJ1-2; 7 nucleotides agree with TRBD1. This CDR3 contains 13 residues. V was clipped by 5 bases and J by 4 bases; unmatched bases: 7. CDR1 is GTSNPN and CDR2 is SVGIG in the germline V gene (reference sequence). CDR3 DNA: TGTGCCTGGGCCCCCGGGACAGCCTATGGCTACACCTTC. This gives the protein CAWAPGTAYGYTF.

This clone was seen more than once but under ten times. This rearrangement joins TRBV28 to TRBJ2-5; D could derive from TRBD1 or TRBD2 (5 bases each). V lost 6 bases, J lost 5 bases, and 13 bases lay in between. Germline V gene sequence: CDR1 MDHEN, CDR2 SYDVKM. CDR3 size: 13 residues. Here the CDR3 reads CASSTRGGETQYF. The CDR3 DNA sequence: TGTGCCAGCAGCACCCGTGGGGGTGAGACCCAGTACTTC.

About this clone itself: Different DNA sequences within this sample yield the same CDR3. The chain combines TRBV4-3 with TRBJ2-3, with 8 bases that match TRBD2. J was trimmed by 6 bases and V by 4 bases; bases with no gene match: 3. From germline, CDR1 is LGHNA and CDR2 YSLEER. CDR3 length: 13 residues. The CDR3 is CASSPRGGDTQYF. CDR3 nucleotides: TGCGCCAGCAGCCCCCGGGGGGGTGATACGCAGTATTTT.

The rearrangement uses TRBV15 and TRBJ1-5; TRBD1 is a possible D gene (6 bases). The CDR3 extends over 16 amino acids. Trimming pared 5 bases from V and 5 bases from J, leaving 19 bases between. Looked up from germline, CDR1 is LNHNV and CDR2 is YYDKDF (reference sequence). CDR3 in DNA: TGTGCCACCAGCCGACACCAGGGGCCCCACTATCAGCCCCAGCATTTT. Its protein product is CATSRHQGPHYQPQHF.

The V call is TRBV5-1, the J call TRBJ1-6; 7 bases line up with TRBD1. V shed 1 base, J shed 9 bases, and the junction held 7 bases outside the gene matches. The CDR3 consists of 15 residues. Germline V gives CDR1 SGHRS, CDR2 YFSETQ. The CDR3 sequence is CASSLLTGRGSPLHF. In DNA, the CDR3 is TGCGCCAGCAGCTTGCTGACAGGGAGGGGTTCACCCCTCCACTTT.

CDR3 region: CSAPPRSGGVETQYF. The CDR3 DNA reads as TGCAGCGCCCCCCCCCGTAGCGGGGGGGTAGAGACCCAGTACTTC. The chain carries TRBV29-1 and TRBJ2-5; 11 bases fit TRBD2. Germline CDR1 and CDR2: SQVTM and ANQGSEA. The CDR3 is made up of 15 amino acids. V lost 7 bases, J lost 4 bases, and 11 bases stayed unmatched. Full variable domain (remainder filled in from reference TRBV29-1 and TRBJ2-5): SAVISQKPSRDICQRGTSLTIQCQVDSQVTMMFWYRQQPGQSLTLIATANQGSEATYESGFVIDKFPISRPNLTFSTLTVSNMSPEDSSIYLCSAPPRSGGVETQYFGPGTRLLVL.

This chain joins TRBV7-9 and TRBJ2-7; no reliable D call. CDR1 is SEHNR and CDR2 is FQNEAQ in the germline V gene (reference sequence). Trimming left V 5 bases short and J 3 bases short, with 11 bases between. This CDR3 is 13 amino acids long. The CDR3 region is CASSPPLDYEQYF. CDR3 DNA sequence: TGTGCCAGCAGCCCCCCTCTGGACTACGAGCAGTACTTC.

In nucleotides, the CDR3 is TGTGCCACCAGCAGAGCCCGGACAGGGGGCATTCAGTACTTC. It codes for CATSRARTGGIQYF. The gene calls are TRBV15 and TRBJ2-4; 10 positions match TRBD1. J gave up 9 bases and V 1 base, and 3 bases lay outside the gene matches. The germline CDR1 and CDR2 sequences are LNHNV and YYDKDF (reference sequence). The CDR3 has 14 amino acids.

The rearrangement joins TRBV19 to TRBJ1-3, with 9 bases lining up with TRBD1. The CDR3 runs 17 residues. Trimming at V came to 8 bases and at J to 10 bases, leaving 21 bases not matched to a gene. CDR1 is LNHDA and CDR2 is SQIVND in the germline V gene (reference sequence). For the CDR3, the DNA is TGTGCCAGTCGGCCAACCTCCCTCCGGGACAGGGAGAATACCATATATTTT. It codes for CASRPTSLRDRENTIYF.

The gene calls are TRBV6-5 and TRBJ2-7, with a weak D call TRBD2 (7 bases). Per the germline V gene, CDR1 is MNHEY and CDR2 is SVGAGI. The CDR3 length is 15 residues. V shed 0 bases and J shed 2 bases, with 11 bases lying between them. The CDR3 region has the DNA TGTGCCAGCAGTTACTCGAGGGGGGGGCCCTACGAGCAGTACTTC. Amino acids: CASSYSRGGPYEQYF.